The 13 T cell receptor beta chains presented below share a single source sample, sequenced in a study of blood T cell repertoires in COVID-19. Repertoires were generated with immunoSEQ multiplex PCR, while TCRdb's copy carries only in-frame clones and drops some. The profile shows 85,000 to 110,000 clones, 84% of them singletons. The specimen was peripheral blood. These receptors were collected from a human donor in a cohort sampled during active COVID-19.

The rearrangement joins TRBV6-1 to TRBJ1-2; TRBD1 aligns across 12 bases. The CDR3 contains 16 residues. V trimming: 1 base; J trimming: 4 bases; junction bases outside the gene matches: 4. The germline V gene has CDR1 MNHNS and CDR2 SASEGT. The CDR3 sequence is CASSEGGTGGRYGYTF. The CDR3 nucleotides read TGTGCCAGCAGTGAAGGCGGGACAGGGGGCCGCTATGGCTACACCTTC.

This clone was recorded a few times. The J gene is TRBJ2-7, the V gene TRBV2; D is undetermined. CDR1 and CDR2 (germline): SNHLY, FYNNEI. The length of the CDR3 is 11 residues. V was shortened by 5 bases and J by 0 bases, with 2 bases between the two germline ends. CDR3 residues: CASSLSYEQYF. As DNA, the CDR3 is TGTGCCAGCAGTCTCTCCTACGAGCAGTACTTC.

The V and J genes are TRBV12-3 or TRBV12-4 and TRBJ2-5, with D possibly being TRBD2 (5 bases). This CDR3 is 13 amino acids long. The V and J ends lost 10 bases and 3 bases respectively, with 15 bases between them. CDR3 sequence reads: CATPEEGKETQYF. As DNA, the CDR3 is TGTGCCACCCCAGAAGAGGGAAAAGAGACCCAGTACTTC.

V is TRBV2 and J is TRBJ1-2, with D possibly TRBD1 on 6 matching bases. Deletions cut 2 bases from V and 5 bases from J, with 21 bases between. The germline V gene encodes CDR1 SNHLY and CDR2 FYNNEI. The CDR3 is 17 residues long. The CDR3 here is CASSESGFEQGGYGYTF. The CDR3 DNA reads as TGTGCCAGCAGTGAATCGGGGTTTGAACAGGGTGGATATGGCTACACCTTC.

The chain couples TRBV15 to TRBJ1-2, with D unclear. V was cut by 1 base and J by 6 bases, with 6 bases left in between. The CDR3 is 12 residues long. Germline V gene sequence: CDR1 LNHNV, CDR2 YYDKDF (reference sequence). The CDR3 DNA is TGTGCCACCAGCAGAGCAAGAGATGGCTACACCTTC. Its protein is CATSRARDGYTF. The whole variable domain, filled in from reference TRBV15 and TRBJ1-2, reads DAMVIQNPRYQVTQFGKPVTLSCSQTLNHNVMYWYQQKSSQAPKLLFHYYDKDFNNEADTPDNFQSRRPNTSFCFLDIRSPGLGDTAMYLCATSRARDGYTFGSGTRLTVV.

The V gene is TRBV29-1, the J gene TRBJ2-7, with D tentatively TRBD1 (6 bases). The germline V gene has CDR1 SQVTM and CDR2 ANQGSEA. The CDR3 extends over 15 amino acids. V lost 5 bases and J 0 bases, leaving 17 bases between the germline ends. This chain's CDR3 is CSVRGTGQSSYEQYF. CDR3 nucleotides: TGCAGCGTTAGAGGAACCGGACAGAGCTCCTACGAGCAGTACTTC.

The gene calls are TRBV18 and TRBJ2-2; 8 bases line up with TRBD1. The J segment lost 4 bases and the V segment lost 6 bases, leaving 13 bases of the junction unmatched. The germline V gene encodes CDR1 KGHSH and CDR2 LQKENI. This CDR3 is 17 amino acids long. CDR3 loop: CASSYRGTDGSTGELFF. For the CDR3, the DNA is TGTGCCAGCTCCTACAGGGGGACAGATGGATCCACCGGGGAGCTGTTTTTT. The variable domain in full, completed from reference TRBV18 and TRBJ2-2, reads NAGVMQNPRHLVRRRGQEARLRCSPMKGHSHVYWYRQLPEEGLKFMVYLQKENIIDESGMPKERFSAEFPKEGPSILRIQQVVRGDSAAYFCASSYRGTDGSTGELFFGEGSRLTVL.

This clone was counted a few times. The rearrangement joins TRBV7-6 to TRBJ1-2, with TRBD1 matching over 10 bases. This CDR3 spans 15 amino acids. Per the germline V gene, CDR1 is SGHVS and CDR2 is FNYEAQ. Trimming removed 4 bases from V and 3 bases from J; junction bases left unmatched: 5. The CDR3 sequence: CASSSSGTGDYGYTF. CDR3 in DNA: TGTGCCAGCAGCTCTTCCGGGACAGGGGACTATGGCTACACCTTC. Full variable domain (remainder filled in from reference TRBV7-6 and TRBJ1-2): GAGVSQSPRYKVTKRGQDVALRCDPISGHVSLYWYRQALGQGPEFLTYFNYEAQQDKSGLPNDRFSAERPEGSISTLTIQRTEQRDSAMYRCASSSSGTGDYGYTFGSGTRLTVV.

CDR3 nucleotides: TGTGCCTGGGGACAGTACTACGAGCAGTACTTC. The encoded protein is CAWGQYYEQYF. The chain couples TRBV30 to TRBJ2-7, with a tentative D call TRBD1 (6 bases). The V gene's germline CDR1 is GTSNPN and CDR2 SVGIG (reference sequence). Trimming left V 5 bases short and J 3 bases short, with 8 bases between. This CDR3 region has 11 residues.

V gene TRBV5-4 combines with J gene TRBJ1-3; 7 positions agree with TRBD1. CDR3 length: 16 residues. Trimming cost V 0 bases and J 1 base; bases outside gene matches: 4. CDR1 SGHNT and CDR2 YYREEE come from the germline V gene (reference sequence). CDR3 sequence reads: CASSLGQGLSGNTIYF. The CDR3 DNA reads as TGTGCCAGCAGCTTGGGACAGGGATTATCTGGAAACACCATATATTTT. The variable domain in full, completed from reference TRBV5-4 and TRBJ1-3, reads ETGVTQSPTHLIKTRGQQVTLRCSSQSGHNTVSWYQQALGQGPQFIFQYYREEENGRGNFPPRFSGLQFPNYSSELNVNALELDDSALYLCASSLGQGLSGNTIYFGEGSWLTVV.

V is TRBV5-4 and J is TRBJ2-3, with 8 bases matching TRBD2. Germline V lookup: CDR1 SGHNT, CDR2 YYREEE (reference sequence). The ends lost 0 bases at V and 5 bases at J; junction bases unmatched: 11. The CDR3 sequence is 17 residues long. CDR3 loop: CASSLVTGGPVIDTQYF. CDR3 coding DNA: TGTGCCAGCAGCTTGGTTACGGGGGGGCCGGTGATAGATACGCAGTATTTT.

This chain uses TRBV2 with TRBJ2-7, with 9 bases fitting TRBD2. The V gene's germline CDR1 is SNHLY and CDR2 FYNNEI. The CDR3 runs 15 residues. Trimming cost V 6 bases and J 2 bases; bases outside gene matches: 8. The CDR3 spells CASSQEASGAYEQYF. CDR3 DNA: TGTGCCAGCAGCCAAGAGGCTAGCGGGGCCTACGAGCAGTACTTC. Full variable domain (remainder filled in from reference TRBV2 and TRBJ2-7): EPEVTQTPSHQVTQMGQEVILRCVPISNHLYFYWYRQILGQKVEFLVSFYNNEISEKSEIFDDQFSVERPDGSNFTLKIRSTKLEDSAMYFCASSQEASGAYEQYFGPGTRLTVT.

The CDR3 protein is CASSVGGGQVYEQYF. The DNA of the CDR3 is TGTGCCAGCAGCGTAGGGGGCGGCCAGGTCTACGAGCAGTACTTC. The chain couples TRBV9 to TRBJ2-7; D is perhaps TRBD1 (5 bases). Germline CDR1 and CDR2: SGDLS and YYNGEE. The V end was cut by 0 bases, the J end by 3 bases, with 13 bases between. This CDR3 region has 15 residues.